Listed below are T cell receptor beta chains from one sample, sequenced in a study of blood T cell repertoires in COVID-19. Clones were sequenced by immunoSEQ multiplex PCR, and TCRdb holds only the in-frame ones, with some missing. The table includes about 190,000 clones, about 86% detected once. The sequencing sample was made of peripheral blood. These receptors originate from a woman under 40 with active or convalescent COVID-19. CDR3s include the opening cysteine and the closing phenylalanine or tryptophan. D genes are given only for firm matches. Clone size is not always given. Where it is, it says once, few, many or a class for expanded clones.

d_gene	abundance	v_gene	j_gene	CDR3aa	CDR3nt
TRBD1	many	TRBV18	TRBJ1-1	CASSARQGAREMNTEAFF	TGTGCCAGCTCAGCCAGACAGGGGGCGAGAGAGATGAACACTGAAGCTTTCTTT
-	-	TRBV6-5	TRBJ1-2	CASILREGYTF	TGTGCCAGCATACTCCGGGAGGGCTACACCTTC
-	once	TRBV3-1/TRBV3-2	TRBJ1-2	CASSQASGAPAYGYTF	TGTGCCAGCAGCCAAGCCAGCGGGGCCCCCGCGTATGGCTACACCTTC
-	-	TRBV9	TRBJ1-2	CASGLTGGGRVGYTF	TGTGCCAGCGGTCTTACGGGAGGGGGTCGGGTTGGCTACACCTTC
TRBD1	-	TRBV29-1	TRBJ1-2	CSVEGTGDLANYGYTF	TGCAGCGTTGAAGGGACAGGGGATCTAGCTAACTATGGCTACACCTTC
-	-	TRBV6-5	TRBJ2-1	CASSYSAGDNEQFF	TGTGCCAGCAGTTACTCGGCAGGGGACAATGAGCAGTTCTTC
TRBD1	-	TRBV14	TRBJ2-7	CASSPGQYEQYF	TGTGCCAGCAGCCCGGGACAGTACGAGCAGTACTTC
-	-	TRBV6-5	TRBJ2-7	CASKYRGKIYEQYF	TGTGCCAGCAAGTATCGGGGAAAGATTTACGAGCAGTACTTC
TRBD1	-	TRBV27	TRBJ2-2	CASSLSNRGGTGELFF	TGTGCCAGCAGTTTATCGAACAGGGGTGGCACCGGGGAGCTGTTTTTT
-	-	TRBV4-1	TRBJ1-1	CASSPGEGDTEAFF	TGCGCCAGCAGCCCGGGGGAGGGGGACACTGAAGCTTTCTTT
TRBD2	-	TRBV30	TRBJ2-5	CAWSPRAASGTQYF	TGTGCCTGGAGTCCCCGGGCCGCTAGCGGGACCCAGTACTTC
-	-	TRBV7-6	TRBJ1-2	CASSPTPGMSYGYTF	TGTGCCAGCAGCCCGACTCCTGGCATGTCCTATGGCTACACCTTC
TRBD1	-	TRBV24-1	TRBJ2-1	CATSDFDREHDNEQFF	TGTGCCACCAGTGATTTCGACAGGGAACACGACAATGAGCAGTTCTTC
-	-	TRBV5-4	TRBJ2-7	CASSPTSGVPTYEQYF	TGTGCCAGCAGCCCTACTTCGGGAGTCCCCACCTACGAGCAGTACTTC
-	-	TRBV15	TRBJ1-3	CATSRDQGSGNTIYF	TGTGCCACCAGCAGAGATCAGGGGTCTGGAAACACCATATATTTT
-	-	TRBV5-8	TRBJ2-7	CASSFPGSSYEQYF	TGTGCCAGCAGCTTCCCCGGGAGCTCCTACGAGCAGTACTTC
-	-	TRBV3-1/TRBV3-2	TRBJ1-2	CASSADSSGGYTF	TGTGCCAGCAGCGCCGACTCTTCCGGTGGCTACACCTTC
-	few	TRBV12-3/TRBV12-4	TRBJ2-5	CASSPGQSETQYF	TGTGCCAGCAGCCCAGGACAGTCAGAGACCCAGTACTTC
TRBD1	-	TRBV6-6	TRBJ1-1	CASIRGLGTEAFF	TGTGCCAGCATTAGGGGGCTTGGGACTGAAGCTTTCTTT
-	-	TRBV19	TRBJ2-7	CASSIGGSGTYEQYF	TGTGCCAGTAGTATCGGCGGTAGTGGAACCTACGAGCAGTACTTC
-	-	TRBV7-2	TRBJ2-2	CASSLEGSGRAGELFF	TGTGCCAGCAGCTTAGAGGGTAGCGGCCGTGCCGGGGAGCTGTTTTTT
-	-	TRBV11-3	TRBJ1-2	CASSLDMEGDGYTF	TGTGCCAGCAGCTTAGATATGGAAGGGGATGGCTACACCTTC
-	-	TRBV27	TRBJ1-5	CASSSTGTSYQPQHF	TGTGCCAGCAGTTCCACCGGGACATCCTATCAGCCCCAGCATTTT
-	-	TRBV28	TRBJ2-7	CASILHPGSYEQYF	TGTGCCAGCATCCTACACCCGGGCTCCTACGAGCAGTACTTC
TRBD1	-	TRBV6-5	TRBJ2-7	CASSQTGTGGYEQYF	TGTGCCAGCAGTCAAACCGGGACAGGGGGTTACGAGCAGTACTTC
TRBD1	once	TRBV19	TRBJ1-6	CASSMDRGHNSPLHF	TGTGCCAGTAGTATGGACAGGGGGCATAATTCACCCCTCCACTTT
TRBD1	-	TRBV29-1	TRBJ1-4	CSVEDTTGGEKLFF	TGCAGCGTTGAAGATACGACAGGGGGTGAAAAACTGTTTTTT
-	-	TRBV6-5	TRBJ1-2	CASSPRGYFGYTF	TGTGCCAGCAGCCCGCGGGGGTATTTTGGCTACACCTTC
-	-	TRBV7-8	TRBJ1-2	CASSLTVDYGYTF	TGTGCCAGCAGCTTAACAGTCGACTATGGCTACACCTTC
-	-	TRBV3-1/TRBV3-2	TRBJ2-3	CASQGLSTDTQYF	TGTGCCAGCCAGGGCCTTAGCACAGATACGCAGTATTTT
TRBD2	-	TRBV7-2	TRBJ2-1	CASSLGISGGATTEQFF	TGTGCCAGCAGCTTAGGGATTAGCGGGGGGGCAACAACTGAGCAGTTCTTC
-	once	TRBV9	TRBJ2-5	CASSVEGRGPQETQYF	TGTGCCAGCAGCGTAGAGGGGCGGGGGCCCCAAGAGACCCAGTACTTC
-	-	TRBV30	TRBJ1-4	CAWSSRLGWDEKLFF	TGTGCCTGGAGTTCCCGCCTCGGGTGGGATGAAAAACTGTTTTTT
-	-	TRBV9	TRBJ2-3	CASSTMAGADTQYF	TGTGCCAGCAGCACCATGGCGGGTGCAGATACGCAGTATTTT
TRBD1	-	TRBV4-1	TRBJ1-4	CASSKPGQKDEKLFF	TGCGCCAGCAGCAAACCGGGACAGAAGGATGAAAAACTGTTTTTT
TRBD2	-	TRBV28	TRBJ2-1	CASSQISGSGGNEQFF	TGTGCCAGCAGTCAAATTAGCGGGAGTGGGGGTAATGAGCAGTTCTTC
TRBD1	-	TRBV5-4	TRBJ1-4	CASSLKTGPNEKLFF	TGTGCCAGCAGCTTGAAGACAGGGCCGAATGAAAAACTGTTTTTT
TRBD1	-	TRBV19	TRBJ2-2	CASSTRQGPRELFF	TGTGCCAGTAGTACCAGACAGGGTCCGAGGGAGCTGTTTTTT
TRBD2	-	TRBV5-1	TRBJ2-1	CASSLDATSGIEQFF	TGCGCCAGCAGCTTGGACGCGACTAGCGGGATCGAGCAGTTCTTC
-	-	TRBV27	TRBJ2-7	CASSSQGPSPYEQYF	TGTGCCAGCAGTTCACAGGGCCCATCACCCTACGAGCAGTACTTC
-	-	TRBV15	TRBJ2-7	CATSRGTFEDSYEQYF	TGTGCCACCAGCAGGGGTACATTCGAGGACTCCTACGAGCAGTACTTC